The rows below give T cell receptor beta chains drawn from one sample of a study of T-cell reconstitution after alpha-beta-depleted transplantation in children. TCRdb used MiXCR to reprocess the PCR reads, holding one entry per CDR3 protein. The profile covers some 350,000 distinct CDR3 sequences, with 10% to 13% appearing a single time and 2% to 2.5% taken by the ten largest. The sample consisted of PBMCs from the stem cell graft donor, taken from the stem cell graft. These TCRs come from a human donor who donated a stem cell graft to a child with acute lymphoblastic leukemia. The CDR3 runs from the conserved cysteine through the conserved F or W. The D gene is left open where the match is weak. Not every row has a clone size; where given, it reads once, few, many or a size class.

TRBJ2-5 TRBD1 NA TRBV7-6 TGTGCCAGCAGCTCAAGCTCCGGGACAGTCGTTCCAGAGACCCAGTACTTC CASSSSSGTVVPETQYF
TRBJ2-1 NA NA TRBV2 TGTGCCAGCAGTGAATCGACAGGCAATGAGCAGTTCTTC CASSESTGNEQFF
TRBJ1-1 NA many TRBV7-9 TGTGCCAGCAGCTTTTTTGGGGTAACTGAAGCTTTCTTT CASSFFGVTEAFF
TRBJ2-7 NA NA TRBV27 TGTGCCAGCCGGGGACGCTACTCCTACGAGCAGTACTTC CASRGRYSYEQYF
TRBJ2-1 NA NA TRBV27 TGTGCCAGCAGCGACCTCATAAGCTCCTACAATGAGCAGTTCTTC CASSDLISSYNEQFF
TRBJ2-1 NA many TRBV7-8 TGTGCCAGCAGCCCACAGGGAAATGCCTACAATGAGCAGTTCTTC CASSPQGNAYNEQFF
TRBJ1-1 NA NA TRBV7-2 TGTGCCAGCAGCACCGACCGACAGCGGCCTGAAGCTTTCTTT CASSTDRQRPEAFF
TRBJ2-1 NA NA TRBV24-1 TGTGCCACCAGTGTGGGCGGGACATGGGGTTACAATGAGCAGTTCTTC CATSVGGTWGYNEQFF
TRBJ2-3 TRBD1 few TRBV6-2/TRBV6-3 TGTGCCAGCAGTTCCCAGCCCGGGACAGGGTATCTCGCAGATACGCAGTATTTT CASSSQPGTGYLADTQYF
TRBJ2-4 TRBD2 few TRBV7-3 TGTGCCAGCAGCAGAGGGACTAGCGGGCCGCTAGCCAAAAACATTCAGTACTTC CASSRGTSGPLAKNIQYF
TRBJ2-7 TRBD1 few TRBV6-2/TRBV6-3 TGTGCCAGCAGTCCCGGGACAGGTTCGTTCTACGAGCAGTACTTC CASSPGTGSFYEQYF
TRBJ2-5 TRBD2 NA TRBV7-9 TGTGCCAGCAGCTTAGCGGGACTAGGGACCCAGTACTTC CASSLAGLGTQYF
TRBJ2-2 TRBD2 few TRBV15 TGTGCCACCAGCGGGATAGCGGGAGATGGTACCGGGGAGCTGTTTTTT CATSGIAGDGTGELFF